A single sample is the source of the 4 T cell receptor beta chains below, sequenced in a study of T cells in Graves' hyperthyroidism and ophthalmopathy. The source material, RNA transcripts, was used to amplify TCR beta CDR3 regions. The primer set for the first-round RT-PCR of the TCR CDR3 was HTBI. In TCRdb, the multiplex PCR reads were re-called with MiXCR into one record per CDR3 protein. The sample includes 300,000 to 400,000 distinct CDR3 sequences, around 20% seen only once; the top ten take 50% to 65%. The sample comprised blood. The source of these receptors is a woman aged 50 to 65 with Graves' hyperthyroidism.

This clonotype was detected ten times or more. V gene TRBV10-3 combines with J gene TRBJ1-6, with a weak D call TRBD1 (6 bases). Per germline, CDR1 ENHRY and CDR2 SYGVKD. Trimming left V 4 bases short and J 5 bases short, with 6 bases between. The CDR3 sequence is 13 residues long. CDR3 DNA sequence: TGTGCCATCAGTGGGACAGATAATTCACCCCTCCACTTT. This codes for CAISGTDNSPLHF.

This clonotype showed up many times. The V and J genes are TRBV28 and TRBJ1-1; D is unclear. Trimming left V 3 bases short and J 11 bases short, with 16 bases between. CDR1 MDHEN and CDR2 SYDVKM come from the germline V gene. The CDR3 is 13 residues long. The DNA of the CDR3 is TGTGCCAGCAGTTTCCCCAGGCCGAAAGTGGCTTTCTTT. This codes for CASSFPRPKVAFF. The whole variable domain, filled in from reference TRBV28 and TRBJ1-1, reads DVKVTQSSRYLVKRTGEKVFLECVQDMDHENMFWYRQDPGLGLRLIYFSYDVKMKEKGDIPEGYSVSREKKERFSLILESASTNQTSMYLCASSFPRPKVAFFGQGTRLTVV.

This clonotype showed up many times. The chain employs TRBV7-2 and TRBJ2-4; D gene unclear. The V gene's germline CDR1 is SGHTA and CDR2 FQGNSA. The V end was cut by 3 bases, the J end by 0 bases, with 9 bases between. This CDR3 contains 15 residues. DNA of the CDR3: TGTGCCAGCAGCTTTTCCGCCCAAGCCAAAAACATTCAGTACTTC. It is translated as CASSFSAQAKNIQYF.

The table lists this clonotype with a few counts. Relative to the germline gene, one junction end is altered; a read error may explain this. This chain joins TRBV5-4 and TRBJ1-3; tentative D call: TRBD1 (5 bases). CDR1 and CDR2 (germline): SGHNT, YYREEE (reference sequence). The length of the CDR3 is 14 residues. CDR3 protein: CAGSLGTSGNTIYF. DNA of the CDR3: TGTGCCGGCAGCTTGGGGACGTCTGGAAACACCATATATTTT.